The rows below give T cell receptor beta chains drawn from one sample of a study of blood T cell repertoires in COVID-19. Only in-frame clones appear in the TCRdb table, and some are missing; sequencing was by immunoSEQ multiplex PCR. This sample has around 190,000 clones; 80% to 90% occur once, and the top ten carry about 13%. Material for sequencing was peripheral blood. The origin of the receptors is a human donor in a cohort sampled during active COVID-19. Each CDR3 is given with its conserved first and last residue. D genes are given only for firm matches. Clone size is shown for a subset of rows, as once, few, many or a class of expanded clone.

clone size	V gene	D gene	J gene	CDR3 protein	CDR3 DNA
.	TRBV5-1	.	TRBJ1-2	CASSWSGTLNYGYTF	TGCGCCAGCAGCTGGTCCGGGACACTAAACTATGGCTACACCTTC
.	TRBV28	.	TRBJ1-2	CASSPLSPYGYTF	TGTGCCAGCAGTCCCCTTTCCCCCTATGGCTACACCTTC
.	TRBV5-4	.	TRBJ1-1	CASSHGRTEAFF	TGTGCCAGCAGCCACGGCAGGACTGAAGCTTTCTTT
few	TRBV28	.	TRBJ2-7	CASIEGGVSGSYEQYF	TGTGCCAGCATTGAGGGAGGTGTGTCTGGCTCCTACGAGCAGTACTTC
.	TRBV28	TRBD1	TRBJ2-2	CASSSDRKNTGELFF	TGTGCCAGCAGTTCGGACAGGAAAAACACCGGGGAGCTGTTTTTT
.	TRBV28	.	TRBJ2-7	CASSPRTTYEQYF	TGTGCCAGCAGTCCCAGGACTACCTACGAGCAGTACTTC
.	TRBV4-1	.	TRBJ1-4	CASSVADRATNEKLFF	TGCGCCAGCAGCGTTGCGGACAGAGCAACTAATGAAAAACTGTTTTTT
.	TRBV18	.	TRBJ1-6	CASSPVATTQRNSPLHF	TGTGCCAGCTCACCTGTGGCAACAACCCAGCGGAATTCACCCCTCCACTTT
.	TRBV3-1/TRBV3-2	TRBD2	TRBJ2-7	CASSHLGTSGSEQYF	TGTGCCAGCAGCCATTTGGGGACTAGCGGGAGTGAGCAGTACTTC
.	TRBV5-6	TRBD1	TRBJ2-7	CASSLARQGTAYEQYF	TGTGCCAGCAGCTTAGCTCGACAGGGTACGGCCTACGAGCAGTACTTC
.	TRBV5-6	TRBD1	TRBJ2-7	CASSLGGQTYEQYF	TGTGCCAGCAGCTTGGGGGGACAGACCTACGAGCAGTACTTC
.	TRBV12-3/TRBV12-4	.	TRBJ2-1	CASGRGSYNEQFF	TGTGCCAGCGGGAGAGGCTCCTACAATGAGCAGTTCTTC
.	TRBV3-1/TRBV3-2	.	TRBJ1-1	CASSQDLGRVAFF	TGTGCCAGCAGCCAAGATTTGGGCAGGGTAGCTTTCTTT
.	TRBV19	TRBD2	TRBJ2-1	CASSMGYGTSGGGGSYNEQFF	TGTGCCAGTAGTATGGGATATGGGACTAGCGGAGGAGGGGGCTCCTACAATGAGCAGTTCTTC
.	TRBV5-1	.	TRBJ2-1	CASSLNAIRFF	TGCGCCAGCAGCCTAAACGCGATTCGGTTCTTC
.	TRBV7-9	.	TRBJ2-3	CASSPAGTQYF	TGTGCCAGCAGCCCAGCGGGTACGCAGTATTTT
few	TRBV2	.	TRBJ2-7	CARRAPGDEQYF	TGTGCCAGACGGGCGCCGGGGGACGAGCAGTACTTC
.	TRBV19	.	TRBJ1-5	CASSPQGGNQPQHF	TGTGCCAGTAGTCCCCAGGGCGGCAATCAGCCCCAGCATTTT
.	TRBV28	.	TRBJ2-7	CASSETGRGAYEQYF	TGTGCCAGCAGTGAAACAGGGAGGGGCGCCTACGAGCAGTACTTC
.	TRBV15	TRBD2	TRBJ2-3	CATSRGLAGVRDTQYF	TGTGCCACCAGCAGAGGACTAGCGGGAGTGCGAGATACGCAGTATTTT
.	TRBV6-5	.	TRBJ2-3	CASSFGGGTDTQYF	TGTGCCAGCAGTTTCGGCGGGGGCACAGATACGCAGTATTTT